This T cell receptor (beta chain) was documented in a study of blood T cell repertoires in COVID-19. Study information: Sites in the United States, Italy and Spain provided acute and convalescent COVID-19 samples. T cells, B-cell-depleted T cells, or PBMCs supplied cDNA or gDNA.

Study processing details: Nucleated cell counts were estimated from reference gene primer amplification. Libraries were prepared by immunoSEQ multiplex PCR; TCRdb keeps only in-frame clonotypes and omits some of them. That table is the source of V, J and clone size, and D and trimming were worked out from the DNA. This sample has around 340,000 clones, with around 80% found just once. This clone has a handful of counts. CDR3 length equals 12 residues. Germline lookup yields CDR1 GTSNPN and CDR2 SVGIG (reference sequence). The ends were cut back, 4 bases at V and 3 bases at J, with 10 bases in the middle.

The sample was peripheral blood. This sequence was found in a man aged 30-40 years with active or convalescent COVID-19. The chain recombines TRBV30 with TRBJ2-7, with no clear D. The CDR3 is CAWNAGHYEQYF. For the CDR3, the DNA is TGTGCCTGGAACGCAGGCCACTACGAGCAGTACTTC.